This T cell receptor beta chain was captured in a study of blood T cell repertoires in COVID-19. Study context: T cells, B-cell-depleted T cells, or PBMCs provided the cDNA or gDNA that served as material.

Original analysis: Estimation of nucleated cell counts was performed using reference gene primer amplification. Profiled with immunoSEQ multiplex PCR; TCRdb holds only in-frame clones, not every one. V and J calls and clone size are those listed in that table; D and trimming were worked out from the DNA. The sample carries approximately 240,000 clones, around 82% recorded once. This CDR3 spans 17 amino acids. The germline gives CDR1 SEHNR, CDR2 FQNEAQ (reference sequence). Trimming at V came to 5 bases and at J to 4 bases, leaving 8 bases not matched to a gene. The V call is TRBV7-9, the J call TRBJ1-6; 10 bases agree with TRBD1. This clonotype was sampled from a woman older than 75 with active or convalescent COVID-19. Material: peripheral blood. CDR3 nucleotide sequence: TGTGCCAGCAGCGATAAGGGGACAGGGGAATATAATTCACCCCTCCACTTT. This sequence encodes CASSDKGTGEYNSPLHF.